Following are 10 T cell receptor beta chains from one sample sequenced in a study of CD8 T cells in Susac syndrome. RNA amounts of roughly 0.45 to 1 ug underwent reverse transcription with random hexamers. Each CDR3 protein is one row after TCRdb ran MiXCR on the immunoSEQ multiplex PCR reads. The sample holds 150,000 to 200,000 distinct CDR3 sequences, 90% to 96% seen once. The sequenced sample was CD4+ T cells from PBMCs. These receptors were taken from a human donor with Susac syndrome.

The CDR3 coding sequence is TGTGCCAGCAGTTACTCACCCCCCGGACAGGGGAACATTCAGTACTTC. Its protein product is CASSYSPPGQGNIQYF. The chain links TRBV6-5 to TRBJ2-4; 9 bases line up with TRBD1. There are 16 residues in the CDR3. From germline, CDR1 is MNHEY and CDR2 SVGAGI. J gave up 7 bases and V 0 bases, and 7 bases lay outside the gene matches.

The DNA of the CDR3 is TGCAGTGCTAGAGATAGGCTAGCTTACAATGAGCAGTTCTTC. Translation: CSARDRLAYNEQFF. The V call is TRBV20-1, the J call TRBJ2-1, with D possibly TRBD2 on 5 matching bases. Trimming took off 0 bases at V and 4 bases at J, with 10 bases between the two ends. The CDR3 contains 14 residues. CDR1 is DFQATT and CDR2 is SNEGSKA in the germline V gene (reference sequence).

The chain has TRBV30 and TRBJ1-1; D perhaps matches TRBD1 (5 bases). The length of the CDR3 is 14 residues. The ends were cut back, 4 bases at V and 3 bases at J, with 15 bases in the middle. Germline-derived CDR1 and CDR2 are GTSNPN and SVGIG (reference sequence). CDR3 nucleotides: TGTGCCTGGATCACGGGGCTTGGGTACACTGAAGCTTTCTTT. Translation: CAWITGLGYTEAFF.

The chain uses TRBV28 and TRBJ2-4; TRBD2 agrees at 12 bases. Germline CDR1 reads MDHEN; CDR2 reads SYDVKM. The CDR3 sequence is 14 residues long. Trimming took 5 bases from V and 7 from J; bases not matched to a gene: 3. CDR3 region: CASSGGTSGNIQYF. The CDR3 region has the DNA TGTGCCAGCAGTGGGGGGACTAGCGGGAACATTCAGTACTTC.

The chain links TRBV25-1 to TRBJ2-1; tentative D call: TRBD1 (6 bases). V lost 4 bases and J lost 3, with 13 bases in between. Germline-derived CDR1 and CDR2 are MGHDK and SYGVNS. The CDR3 length is 15 residues. The CDR3 DNA reads TGTGCCAGCAGTGGCGCGGACAGATACTACAATGAGCAGTTCTTC. Amino acids: CASSGADRYYNEQFF.

The chain uses TRBV2 and TRBJ1-1; no definite D call. V gave up 4 bases and J gave up 6 bases, with 15 bases separating them. The CDR3 is 14 residues long. Germline lookup yields CDR1 SNHLY and CDR2 FYNNEI. CDR3 sequence (DNA): TGTGCCAGCAGTGTGGTGGGGTTGTGGGCTGAAGCTTTCTTT. Translated, it gives CASSVVGLWAEAFF.

The chain recombines TRBV3-1 with TRBJ1-5, with D unclear. Per the germline V gene, CDR1 is LGHDT and CDR2 is YNNKEL (reference sequence). Trimming removed 0 bases from V and 3 bases from J, with 9 bases in between. The CDR3 spans 15 residues. The CDR3 loop reads CASSQDTTPNQPQHF. The CDR3 nucleotides read TGTGCCAGCAGCCAAGATACCACACCCAATCAGCCCCAGCATTTT.

The rearrangement uses TRBV20-1 and TRBJ2-7, with D unclear. Germline V gives CDR1 DFQATT, CDR2 SNEGSKA (reference sequence). V lost 1 base and J lost 7, with 8 bases in between. The CDR3 has 11 residues. CDR3 in amino acids: CSARGPVEQYF. In nucleotides, the CDR3 is TGCAGTGCTAGAGGGCCGGTTGAGCAGTACTTC.

This rearrangement joins TRBV20-1 to TRBJ1-2; D gene unclear. V was shortened by 5 bases and J by 6 bases, with 10 bases between the two germline ends. The CDR3 has 11 residues. Germline V gives CDR1 DFQATT, CDR2 SNEGSKA (reference sequence). CDR3 in amino acids: CSAPAENGYTF. The DNA of the CDR3 is TGCAGTGCTCCGGCCGAGAATGGCTACACCTTC.

This clonotype was recorded once. The rearrangement links TRBV15 to TRBJ2-2; no clear D gene. Germline V gene sequence: CDR1 LNHNV, CDR2 YYDKDF (reference sequence). The CDR3 spans 15 residues. Trimming cost V 0 bases and J 1 base, with 6 bases left between them. In DNA, the CDR3 is TGTGCCACCAGCAGAGATCTGGGGAACACCGGGGAGCTGTTTTTT. It specifies CATSRDLGNTGELFF.